This T cell receptor beta chain was captured by sequencing in a study of PD-1 blockade in classical Hodgkin lymphoma (dated by TCRdb to between 2020 and 2021). The study in broad terms: Nivolumab dosing was 3 mg/kg intravenously every 2 weeks, continuing until either disease progression or unacceptable toxicity. To define a peripheral blood immune signature of response to PD-1 blockade in classical Hodgkin lymphoma, the study combined TCR beta sequencing with CyTOF. Study-wide findings and limitations: The study was restricted to a single clinical trial cohort, and the causes of repertoire differences, possibly disease activity or prior therapy, were left undefined. Lower diversity was observed in patients in whom nivolumab was started less than 1 year after ASCT, and these patients were excluded from later analyses so that confounding by immune reconstitution would be avoided. By C4D1, a significant rise was seen in CD4+ TCR diversity but not in CD8+ TCR diversity (p=0.0027 vs p=0.16), and the rise was most apparent among complete responders (p=0.02). Trial patients with a complete response had baseline diversity similar to that of newly diagnosed patients, while partial responders and progressors had significantly lower diversity. Baseline TCR diversity was reported to be lower in newly diagnosed patients than in healthy donors, and even lower in relapsed/refractory patients.

The trim is 4 bases for V and 5 bases for J, with a gap of 18 bases between the germline ends. Inclusive of the bounding cysteine and phenylalanine, the CDR3 is 15 residues long. Solely the CDR3 DNA is kept, with 45 bases framed from the first base. The CDR1 and CDR2 encoded by the germline V gene are SGHDT and YYEEEE. Genomic DNA was isolated using the Qiagen DNeasy kit from unsorted PBMCs as well as from negatively selected CD4+ and CD8+ fractions. Amplification of TCR beta CDR3 regions was done by immunoSEQ multiplex PCR with primers that anneal to V and J segments. A synthetic immune receptor repertoire was used to minimize amplification bias, and remaining bias was computationally removed after sequencing. The paper's data handling went like this. Custom Python scripts were used to quantify repertoire diversity as the Shannon entropy index. Unsorted, CD4+ and CD8+ repertoires were examined separately, except in combined analyses, for which CD4+ and CD8+ sequences were merged in silico. A clone counted as expanded when the clone's frequency after treatment rose at least 2-fold relative to C1D1, and clones undetected at baseline were given a pseudocount of 0.5. Singleton clones were defined as clones with 0 or 1 copy at C1D1, and non-singleton clones were defined as clones with 2 or more copies. Clones expanded in unsorted samples were annotated as CD4+, CD8+ or unknown by matching protein sequences in sorted samples from the same patient. Wilcoxon tests on paired samples were used to test changes in diversity from C1D1 to C4D1. Entries here come from immuneACCESS through TCRdb and include only in-frame sequences with V and J called. Some clones fail to appear in such tables; in the studies checked, an unresolved V gene covers under half of the shortfall, and the cause of the remainder is unknown. V, J and clone size are taken as reported in that table, and D and trimming were inferred from the DNA itself. The sample table contains 90,000 to 95,000 clones; only one count was recorded for 89% of them. The ten largest clonotypes hold around 10% of the sample.

This specimen's time point label, per the study, means: cycle 2 day 1 (C2D1) of nivolumab. Every trial patient had relapsed after autologous stem cell transplantation, and cohorts A, B and C differed in prior brentuximab vedotin exposure. The trial cohort included fewer than 60 patients with relapsed/refractory classical Hodgkin lymphoma, and each patient had a best overall response of complete response, partial response or progressive disease. In the multi-cohort phase II CheckMate 205 trial, trial patients received single-agent nivolumab. An independent review committee assessed best overall response using the 2007 International Working Group response criteria. Trial PBMCs were collected just before the start of nivolumab (C1D1) and during therapy at cycle 2 day 1 and cycle 4 day 1. After peripheral blood was drawn into 8 mL Vacutainer Cell Preparation Tubes, PBMCs were isolated by centrifugation and then cryopreserved.

A note on this clone: No cognate antigen has been identified for it. The input lacks base qualities; no much larger clone sits a single base away.

This sequence originates from a human donor with classical Hodgkin lymphoma. Here the sequenced sample was peripheral blood mononuclear cells (PBMCs), taken before the second cycle of nivolumab. In this chain, TRBV5-6 is recombined with TRBJ2-5; 6 matching bases give a weak D call of TRBD1. The nucleotide sequence is TGTGCCAGCAGCCCCACAGACAGGACCGGGGAGACCCAGTACTTC. It is translated as CASSPTDRTGETQYF.